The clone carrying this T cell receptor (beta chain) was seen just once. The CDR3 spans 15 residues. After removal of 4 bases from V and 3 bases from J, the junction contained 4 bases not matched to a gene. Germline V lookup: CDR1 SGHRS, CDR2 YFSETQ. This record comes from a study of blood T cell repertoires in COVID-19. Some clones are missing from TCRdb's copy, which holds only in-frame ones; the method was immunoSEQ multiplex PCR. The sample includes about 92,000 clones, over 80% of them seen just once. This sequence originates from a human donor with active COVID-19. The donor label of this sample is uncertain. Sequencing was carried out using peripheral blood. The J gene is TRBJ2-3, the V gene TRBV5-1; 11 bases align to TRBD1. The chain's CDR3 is CASSKDRGLTDTQYF. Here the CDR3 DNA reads TGCGCCAGCAGCAAGGACAGGGGGCTGACAGATACGCAGTATTTT. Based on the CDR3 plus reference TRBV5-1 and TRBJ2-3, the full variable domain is KAGVTQTPRYLIKTRGQQVTLSCSPISGHRSVSWYQQTPGQGLQFLFEYFSETQRNKGNFPGRFSGRQFSNSRSEMNVSTLELGDSALYLCASSKDRGLTDTQYFGPGTRLTVL.